A single sample is the source of the 5 T cell receptor beta chains below, sequenced in a study of T cell repertoires in cytomegalovirus infection. Antigens for these TCRs are unknown. From the reads, TCRdb called clonotypes with MiXCR, one entry per CDR3 protein. The sample lists some 700,000 distinct CDR3 sequences, around 31% occurring once. The sample consisted of cultured PBMCs, taken from culture after CMV antigen stimulation. These receptors came from a human donor in good health (CMV status not recorded). Some clones in this sample may be carry-over from other donors' samples.

The rearrangement joins TRBV12-3 or TRBV12-4 to TRBJ2-5, with a possible D match to TRBD2 (6 bases). This CDR3 has 12 residues. Trimming removed 3 bases from V and 7 bases from J, with 9 bases in between. CDR3 DNA: TGTGCCAGCAGTTTTGCGGGGCCGACCCAGTACTTC. It yields the protein CASSFAGPTQYF.

CDR3 in amino acids: CASSPGTSGKVGQFF. The CDR3 DNA sequence: TGTGCCAGCAGCCCCGGGACTAGCGGCAAAGTGGGGCAGTTCTTC. The chain links TRBV6-5 to TRBJ2-1, with 11 bases fitting TRBD2. V shed 6 bases, J shed 12 bases, and the junction held 13 bases outside the gene matches. CDR1 is MNHEY, CDR2 SVGAGI, per germline. The CDR3 covers 15 residues.

This clonotype was observed a handful of times. The V call is TRBV5-6, the J call TRBJ1-4, with D perhaps TRBD1 (5 bases). The CDR3 length is 15 residues. CDR1 is SGHDT, CDR2 YYEEEE, per germline. V lost 0 bases, J lost 8 bases, and 14 bases lay in between. CDR3 sequence reads: CASSLGGGAGEKLFF. CDR3 in DNA: TGTGCCAGCAGCTTGGGAGGAGGGGCAGGAGAAAAACTGTTTTTT.

The count of this clonotype is one. Here the CDR3 DNA reads TGTGCCAGCGGAGACAGGGGGCTTACGGATGGCTACACCTTC. It is translated as CASGDRGLTDGYTF. This chain connects TRBV12-3 or TRBV12-4 to TRBJ1-2; 10 positions match TRBD1. The CDR3 is made up of 14 amino acids. The J segment lost 6 bases and the V segment lost 8 bases, leaving 9 bases of the junction unmatched.

The gene calls are TRBV7-2 and TRBJ1-1, with 7 positions matching TRBD1. The CDR3 runs 13 residues. The junction had 5 bases not matched to a gene; V was cut back by 6 bases and J by 4 bases. Germline values: CDR1 SGHTA, CDR2 FQGNSA. As DNA, the CDR3 is TGTGCCAGCAGGTTGACAGGGAGCACTGAAGCTTTCTTT. Protein: CASRLTGSTEAFF.